This TCR beta chain was recovered during a study of blood T cells in healthy people across ages (dated by TCRdb to the mid-2010s). Context from the whole study: In model experiments, template switching captured roughly one uniquely barcoded TCR beta cDNA molecule for every two T cells. Using deep sequencing normalized with unique cDNA molecular identifiers, the study measured how TCR beta repertoire diversity changes with age. The donors were divided into four age groups: young (average approximately 17 years), middle-aged (about 39), aged (roughly 60) and long-lived (about 80). For two donors (one aged 18 to 29 and one aged 80 or older), the study analyzed two additional independent replicas of 1 million unique cDNA reads from the same blood draw. General conclusions and limits of the study: There was a strong correlation between observed TCR beta diversity and the percentage of naive T cells measured by flow cytometry. Because donor CMV infection status was unknown, age-related changes in expanded clonotypes were potentially confounded. The long-lived group showed more naive CD4+ T cells, fewer expanded clones and increased TCR diversity than the aged group, suggesting age selection. Estimates of total diversity based on one million sequenced T cells were considered lower bounds and underestimates. Conclusive comparison of naive and antigen-experienced compartments was prevented by the profiling of bulk unsorted PBMCs. Observed TCR beta diversity per million T cells fell roughly linearly with age, and a significant reduction was already apparent by age approximately 40.

Systemically healthy Caucasian individuals from Russia, 39 in total and aged about 6 to 95 years, were included as donors. Approximately 9.3 milliliters of peripheral blood were drawn from each donor into EDTA-treated Vacutainer tubes. Ficoll-Paque density-gradient centrifugation was used to isolate PBMCs, with at least 7 million obtained per sample. Trizol reagent was used to extract total RNA from the PBMCs, yielding at least 6 micrograms per sample. For every donor, an aliquot of PBMCs went through flow cytometry to measure the percentages of naive CD45RAhigh/CD27high T cells. Note on this clonotype: Its antigen is not yet known. No much larger clonotype is one base removed from it; base qualities were not supplied.

Libraries came from 5' RACE. Sequencing instrument: Illumina HiSeq 2500. A second PCR of 7 to 11 cycles was performed with a sample-barcoded 5' primer and a J-beta primer mix. A unique molecular identifier was introduced onto each TCR beta cDNA molecule by a template-switch 5' adaptor carrying 12 random nucleotides. At least 3 million CDR3-containing paired-end reads were obtained from each sample. First-strand cDNA synthesis was performed from all RNA using the Mint cDNA synthesis kit, with priming by a TRBC-specific oligonucleotide. Following uracil-DNA glycosylase treatment, all cDNA underwent a first 18-cycle PCR with the universal primers M1SS and BC2_uni_R. The original pipeline was this. For normalization, 1 million high-quality reads, each with a distinct molecular identifier, were randomly selected from each sample. Reads sharing molecular identifiers were discarded rather than binned into consensus sequences. MiTCR, set to a Q25 quality threshold and the strictest error-elimination algorithm, was used for CDR3 identification, clonotype clustering and error correction. A nonparametric unseen species model with Euler transformation was used to estimate a lower bound on total TCR beta diversity. The raw public data were reprocessed by TCRdb itself: fastp quality trimming at Q25, MiXCR clonotype calling, in-frame beta chains only. Each record represents a unique CDR3 protein, reported with the most common genes and DNA among its rows. The authors' filters were not applied to this entry. For this sample the table gives some 560,000 distinct CDR3 sequences, of which roughly a quarter were detected only once. Over 3.5% of the sample is in the top ten clones.

The CDR3 holds 15 amino acids from the cysteine to the phenylalanine. Kept here is only the CDR3 DNA, which spans 45 bases and is read in frame from base 1. CDR1 and CDR2 (DFQATT, SNEGSKA) derive from the germline V gene (reference sequence). Trimming takes 3 bases from V and 3 bases from J, and the germline ends sit 17 bases apart. The same data also went into a second study, on T cells of mothers and their children. As the second paper documents: Nine systemically healthy Caucasian individuals served as donors, namely three mothers together with their six children. cDNA synthesis used all of the extracted RNA, with approximately 1.6 ug of RNA in each 15 ul reaction. In the second PCR, the M1S primer introduced both the sample barcodes and 2-4 random nucleotides. Over 8 million TCR beta CDR3 reads were obtained for each mother, and around 3 million reads were obtained for each child. Thymic selection similarly shapes TCR recombination output in related and unrelated pairs, with minor effect from inherited differences. Related mother-child pairs always showed normalized repertoire overlap that was slightly higher than in unrelated mother-child pairs, though the difference was never significant. With a sensitivity of approximately 93 clones per million clonotypes, no persistent microchimeric T cell clones were detected. To look for features that set related mother-child pairs apart from unrelated individuals, the researchers ran deep NGS to compare the TCR beta repertoires of mothers and children. On average, the children were about 10 +/- 4 years old, while the mothers were roughly 36 +/- 4 years old. After adapter ligation with NEBNext reagents, the libraries were sequenced on Illumina HiSeq 2000 with 100+100 nt paired-end reads. To avoid cross-contamination, the mother libraries and the child libraries were prepared a month apart and sequenced in separate runs. Between about 500,000 and 2,100,000 distinct TCR beta clonotypes were identified per donor. Naive TCR beta clonotypes were estimated from low-frequency clonotypes matched to each donor's FACS-determined naive share, without sorting.

Recombination linked TRBV20-1 to TRBJ1-1, with an unclear D gene assignment. Sequenced input: blood. The source is a boy aged 2-15 years in good health. The nucleotide sequence is given as TGCAGTGCTAGTTCCGACAAATCTTGGGACACTGAAGCTTTCTTT. Its protein is CSASSDKSWDTEAFF.